These 9 T cell receptor beta chains were sequenced from one sample in a study of T-cell reconstitution after alpha-beta-depleted transplantation in children. TCRbeta library construction was performed incorporating unique molecular identifiers. TCRdb ran MiXCR on the PCR reads and lists one entry per CDR3 protein. The repertoire holds 280,000 or so distinct CDR3 sequences, with roughly 10% as singletons. The sequencing here drew on peripheral blood, taken 180 days after TCRalphabeta/CD19-depleted stem cell transplant. These receptors all stem from a male patient between 2 and 10 years old who had a stem cell transplant for chronic granulomatous disease, so the T cells may come from the graft donor.

This clonotype was seen repeatedly, ten times or more. This chain uses TRBV20-1 with TRBJ2-2, with 7 bases matching TRBD2. CDR1 and CDR2 (germline): DFQATT, SNEGSKA (reference sequence). The CDR3 is made up of 15 amino acids. Trimming removed 5 bases from V and 3 bases from J; junction bases left unmatched: 9. The CDR3, as DNA: TGCAGTGCTCCCTTGTGGGGAGGGGACACCGGGGAGCTGTTTTTT. It specifies CSAPLWGGDTGELFF.

This clonotype was seen at least ten times. Here the CDR3 reads CSATTPGDSPLHF. CDR3 sequence (DNA): TGCAGTGCTACCACCCCCGGGGATTCACCCCTCCACTTT. The rearrangement uses TRBV20-1 and TRBJ1-6; D is undetermined. The germline CDR1 and CDR2 sequences are DFQATT and SNEGSKA (reference sequence). The V and J ends lost 4 bases and 8 bases respectively, with 12 bases between them. The CDR3 sequence is 13 residues long.

This clonotype came up many times. This chain links TRBV5-1 with TRBJ2-3, with D unclear. Germline CDR1 SGHRS, CDR2 YFSETQ. The CDR3 sequence is 16 residues long. V was cut by 4 bases and J by 0 bases, with 15 bases left in between. Here the CDR3 reads CASSPQVAFSTDTQYF. The CDR3 coding sequence is TGCGCCAGCAGCCCCCAGGTGGCCTTTAGCACAGATACGCAGTATTTT.

This clonotype was counted many times. The rearrangement joins TRBV7-8 to TRBJ1-3; 8 bases are shared with TRBD1. The CDR3 has 17 residues. Per the germline V gene, CDR1 is SGHVS and CDR2 is FQNEAQ. Trimming removed 4 bases from V and 0 bases from J; junction bases left unmatched: 8. The CDR3 region has the DNA TGTGCCAGCAGCTCCTTCTACAGGGGGAGCTCTGGAAACACCATATATTTT. Protein: CASSSFYRGSSGNTIYF. The full variable domain, in which reference TRBV7-8 and TRBJ1-3 provide the parts outside the CDR3, is GAGVSQSPRYKVAKRGQDVALRCDPISGHVSLFWYQQALGQGPEFLTYFQNEAQLDKSGLPSDRFFAERPEGSVSTLKIQRTQQEDSAVYLCASSSFYRGSSGNTIYFGEGSWLTVV.

Ten or more counts support this clonotype. In DNA, the CDR3 is TGCAGTGCTAGCCCTCTATTAAGGAATGAGCAGTTCTTC. The encoded protein is CSASPLLRNEQFF. The chain is built from TRBV20-1 and TRBJ2-1; D gene ambiguous. The CDR3 is 13 residues long. Germline lookup yields CDR1 DFQATT and CDR2 SNEGSKA (reference sequence). Trimming shortened V by 3 bases and J by 7 bases, and 13 bases separated the two germline ends.

This clonotype has a handful of counts. This sequence joins TRBV4-1 and TRBJ2-1; D not resolved. Trimming removed 3 bases at V and 5 bases at J, with 11 bases between. CDR1 MGHRA and CDR2 YSYEKL come from the germline V gene. The CDR3 runs to 14 residues. CDR3 region: CASSQVIVNNEQFF. CDR3 DNA sequence: TGCGCCAGCAGCCAGGTCATAGTGAACAATGAGCAGTTCTTC.

This clonotype was seen ten or more times. The chain has TRBV5-1 and TRBJ2-1; tentative D call: TRBD1 (6 bases). Trimming removed 1 base at V and 0 bases at J, with 11 bases between. CDR3 length equals 16 residues. Germline V lookup: CDR1 SGHRS, CDR2 YFSETQ. The CDR3 protein is CASSLHRVGSYNEQFF. The CDR3 bases are TGCGCCAGCAGCTTGCACAGGGTGGGCTCCTACAATGAGCAGTTCTTC.

This clonotype has at least ten counts. The rearrangement uses TRBV7-2 and TRBJ2-1; D is possibly TRBD1 (5 bases). V was clipped by 3 bases and J by 7 bases, with 10 bases between them. Germline V lookup: CDR1 SGHTA, CDR2 FQGNSA. The CDR3 is made up of 13 amino acids. The CDR3 DNA is TGTGCCAGCAGCTTGACAGTACAGAATGAGCAGTTCTTC. This gives the protein CASSLTVQNEQFF.

In its sample, this clonotype was seen many times. The chain links TRBV7-2 to TRBJ2-5; TRBD2 matches 8 bases. The CDR3 spans 16 residues. The germline V gene encodes CDR1 SGHTA and CDR2 FQGNSA. V shed 5 bases and J 3 bases; nucleotides not matched to a gene: 11. CDR3 coding DNA: TGTGCCAGCAGCCCTACCCCCGGGCGGGGGGAAGAGACCCAGTACTTC. Its protein is CASSPTPGRGEETQYF.